This TCR beta chain was sequenced during a study of blood T cell repertoires in COVID-19. Background on the study: T cells, B-cell-depleted T cells, or PBMCs provided the cDNA or gDNA that served as material.

Enrolled during active infection, Seattle patients were then followed longitudinally. Measured with immunoSEQ multiplex PCR; TCRdb has only the in-frame clones, and not every one. The top ten clones hold 26% of a sample with about 52,000 clones, 81% of them seen once. Germline V lookup: CDR1 LNHDA, CDR2 SQIVND (reference sequence). J gave up 14 bases and V 6 bases, and 7 bases lay outside the gene matches. CDR3 length: 11 residues. The receptor was derived from an elderly woman with COVID-19, enrolled during active disease. The chain carries TRBV19 and TRBJ1-2; 9 bases map to TRBD1. Sequenced sample: peripheral blood. The CDR3 DNA follows: TGTGCCAGTAGGGAACAGGGGGCGCTGACCTTC. It encodes CASREQGALTF.